These 29 T cell receptor beta chains were sequenced from one sample in a study of blood T cells in healthy people across ages. The authors ran a second PCR of roughly 6 to 12 cycles using a sample-barcoded 5' primer and a J-beta primer mix. One entry per CDR3 protein results from TCRdb running MiXCR on the 5' RACE reads. The table lists 1 million or so distinct CDR3 sequences, roughly 24% of them singletons. These data are also associated with another study on T cells of mothers and their children.

The sample consisted of blood. The receptors here all came from a girl between 2 and 10 years old in good health.

In its sample, this clonotype was seen a few times. The genes are TRBV12-3 or TRBV12-4 and TRBJ2-3, with 9 nucleotides matching TRBD2. Germline trimming cut 10 bases from V and 5 bases from J; bases unmatched to any gene: 13. The CDR3 totals 15 residues. This chain's CDR3 is CATGVGGGAGDTQYF. The DNA of the CDR3 is TGTGCCACCGGGGTTGGCGGGGGGGCCGGAGATACGCAGTATTTT.

The rearrangement links TRBV9 to TRBJ1-1, with D hard to call. CDR3 length: 13 amino acids. CDR1 is SGDLS and CDR2 is YYNGEE in the germline V gene. Trimming took off 2 bases at V and 8 bases at J, with 13 bases between the two ends. In DNA form, the CDR3 reads TGTGCCAGCAGCGTGGTAAGCGGGCAAGAAGCTTTCTTT. Protein sequence: CASSVVSGQEAFF. Drawing the rest from reference TRBV9 and TRBJ1-1, the complete variable domain is DSGVTQTPKHLITATGQRVTLRCSPRSGDLSVYWYQQSLDQGLQFLIQYYNGEERAKGNILERFSAQQFPDLHSELNLSSLELGDSALYFCASSVVSGQEAFFGQGTRLTVV.

In this sample, this clonotype turned up a few times. The chain is built from TRBV10-3 and TRBJ2-1, with TRBD2 matching 7 bases. Germline V gives CDR1 ENHRY, CDR2 SYGVKD. V lost 3 bases to trimming and J lost 5 bases; unmatched junction nucleotides: 7. The CDR3 runs to 15 residues. CDR3 DNA: TGTGCCATCAGTGAATCCGGGGGGAACCACAATGAGCAGTTCTTC. Its protein is CAISESGGNHNEQFF.

This clonotype has just a few counts. The chain is built from TRBV7-2 and TRBJ2-7, with TRBD2 matching over 7 bases. The CDR3 runs 13 residues. V trimming: 10 bases; J trimming: 6 bases; junction bases outside the gene matches: 12. Germline CDR1 and CDR2: SGHTA and FQGNSA. In nucleotides, the CDR3 is TGTGCCATCAGGACTAGTCCCACCCCCGAGCAGTACTTC. Its protein is CAIRTSPTPEQYF. The variable domain in full, with the rest retrieved from reference TRBV7-2 and TRBJ2-7, is GAGVSQSPSNKVTEKGKDVELRCDPISGHTALYWYRQSLGQGLEFLIYFQGNSAPDKSGLPSDRFSAERTGGSVSTLTIQRTQQEDSAVYLCAIRTSPTPEQYFGPGTRLTVT.

The chain joins TRBV12-3 or TRBV12-4 to TRBJ1-4; the D is unclear. This CDR3 is built from 14 residues. V was shortened by 1 base and J by 8 bases, with 11 bases between the two germline ends. The chain's CDR3 is CASSLGGLGEKLFF. For the CDR3, the DNA is TGTGCCAGCAGTTTAGGGGGATTGGGCGAAAAACTGTTTTTT.

This clonotype was counted many times. In DNA, the CDR3 is TGTGCCAGCAGCCAGGGAAGCGGGCAAGAGACCCAGTACTTC. This gives the protein CASSQGSGQETQYF. This sequence joins TRBV4-2 and TRBJ2-5, with a weak D call TRBD2 (6 bases). Germline-derived CDR1 and CDR2 are LGHNA and YNFKEQ. V dropped 3 bases and J dropped 2 bases, with 10 bases sitting between them. The CDR3 sequence is 14 residues long.

This clonotype showed up many times. The chain uses TRBV12-3 or TRBV12-4 and TRBJ2-7; 13 bases match TRBD2. The J segment lost 3 bases and the V segment lost 5 bases, leaving 7 bases of the junction unmatched. The CDR3 contains 16 residues. CDR3 residues: CASSTTSGGPLYEQYF. In DNA, the CDR3 is TGTGCCAGCAGTACGACTAGCGGGGGGCCTCTCTACGAGCAGTACTTC.

A word on this clonotype: Its ends do not fully match the called genes, so a read error is possible. The chain employs TRBV20-1 and TRBJ1-4; maybe TRBD1 (5 bases). The CDR3 consists of 13 residues. CDR1 and CDR2 (germline): DFQATT, SNEGSKA (reference sequence). The CDR3 coding sequence is TGCAGTGCTAAACAGGAGGACAATGAAAAACTGGTTTTT. Translation: CSAKQEDNEKLVF.

This clonotype has only a few counts. The rearrangement links TRBV27 to TRBJ2-3, with D uncertain. Germline V gives CDR1 MNHEY, CDR2 SMNVEV (reference sequence). V was clipped by 5 bases and J by 0 bases, with 15 bases between them. This CDR3 spans 16 amino acids. The CDR3 DNA reads as TGTGCCAGCAGTCAACTATTAAAGAGTAGCACAGATACGCAGTATTTT. Its translation: CASSQLLKSSTDTQYF.

In this sample, this clonotype turned up a few times. The J gene is TRBJ1-2, the V gene TRBV6-6; tentatively, D is TRBD1 (6 bases). This CDR3 is 12 amino acids long. The V end was cut by 8 bases, the J end by 2 bases, with 9 bases between. Germline CDR1 MNHNY, CDR2 SVGAGI (reference sequence). The CDR3 spells CASGGKNYGYTF. The CDR3 DNA follows: TGTGCCAGCGGGGGCAAGAACTATGGCTACACCTTC.

The CDR3 reads CASSFGPSAYNEQFF. CDR3 DNA: TGTGCCAGCAGTTTTGGCCCAAGTGCGTACAATGAGCAGTTCTTC. The V call is TRBV28, the J call TRBJ2-5; D unresolved. The better agreement between TRBJ2-1 and the DNA end casts doubt on the J call. Germline assignment: CDR1 MDHEN and CDR2 SYDVKM. The CDR3 runs 15 residues.

The chain couples TRBV4-2 to TRBJ1-2; D not certain. CDR3 length: 17 amino acids. The V end was cut by 1 base, the J end by 0 bases, with 15 bases between. Germline loops: CDR1 LGHNA, CDR2 YNFKEQ. The CDR3 nucleotides are TGTGCCAGCAGCCAAGTGGGATCAGGATCAGCTAACTATGGCTACACCTTC. Translated: CASSQVGSGSANYGYTF.

In this sample, this clonotype turned up a few times. In DNA, the CDR3 is TGTGCCAGCAGCCCGCCCGACAAGAACACCATATATTTT. It yields the protein CASSPPDKNTIYF. The rearrangement uses TRBV7-2 and TRBJ1-3; D call uncertain. Germline CDR1 and CDR2: SGHTA and FQGNSA. This CDR3 comprises 13 residues. Deletions cut 5 bases from V and 7 bases from J, with 12 bases between.

This clonotype has just a few counts. The J gene is TRBJ2-1, the V gene TRBV7-2; 10 nucleotides line up with TRBD2. Unmatched junction bases numbered 11, after V lost 0 bases and J lost 0 bases. The CDR3 contains 20 residues. Germline loops: CDR1 SGHTA, CDR2 FQGNSA. The CDR3 is CASSLAPRTSGLSSYNEQFF. CDR3 DNA: TGTGCCAGCAGCTTAGCCCCCCGGACTAGCGGTCTTAGCTCCTACAATGAGCAGTTCTTC.

The rearrangement links TRBV3-1 to TRBJ2-1; 13 nucleotides line up with TRBD2. The V gene end was trimmed by 4 bases and the J gene end by 4 bases; junction bases not matched to a gene: 7. The CDR3 is made up of 17 amino acids. The germline gives CDR1 LGHDT, CDR2 YNNKEL (reference sequence). In DNA, the CDR3 is TGTGCCAGCAGCCCGGGACTAGCGGGGCCCCGGTACAATGAGCAGTTCTTC. Translation gives CASSPGLAGPRYNEQFF.

This clonotype was counted between two and nine times. J is TRBJ2-4 and V is TRBV5-1; D not certain. V lost 0 bases, J lost 0 bases, and 10 bases lay in between. Per the germline V gene, CDR1 is SGHRS and CDR2 is YFSETQ. The CDR3 is 16 amino acids. CDR3 protein: CASSLVFEIAKNIQYF. The CDR3, as DNA: TGCGCCAGCAGCTTGGTGTTCGAAATAGCCAAAAACATTCAGTACTTC.

This clonotype was observed a few times. The chain joins TRBV12-3 or TRBV12-4 to TRBJ2-7; 8 positions match TRBD1. The V and J ends lost 4 bases and 5 bases, in that order; junction bases with no gene match: 13. This CDR3 region has 16 residues. CDR3 DNA sequence: TGTGCCAGCAGTTCAAGTACCGGGACAGGTTCCAACGAGCAGTACTTC. Its protein product is CASSSSTGTGSNEQYF.

The V gene is TRBV10-2, the J gene TRBJ2-5, with 9 bases matching TRBD1. The germline CDR1 and CDR2 sequences are WSHSY and SAAADI. V lost 4 bases to trimming and J lost 11 bases; unmatched junction nucleotides: 14. The CDR3 runs 15 residues. CDR3 sequence reads: CASSALDRGVGEQYF. In DNA, the CDR3 is TGCGCCAGCAGTGCTCTGGACAGGGGTGTAGGGGAGCAGTACTTC.

This clonotype was observed a handful of times. The chain combines TRBV20-1 with TRBJ1-2, with D hard to call. CDR1 and CDR2 from the germline V gene are DFQATT and SNEGSKA (reference sequence). This CDR3 comprises 17 residues. Trimming pared 0 bases from V and 4 bases from J, leaving 21 bases between. The DNA of the CDR3 is TGCAGTGCTAGAGATCCCTACGAAGTAGTCTACTTCTATGGCTACACCTTC. Its protein product is CSARDPYEVVYFYGYTF.

This chain connects TRBV7-9 to TRBJ2-7; 7 nucleotides match TRBD1. Trimming took 7 bases from V and 4 from J; bases not matched to a gene: 7. Germline values: CDR1 SEHNR, CDR2 FQNEAQ (reference sequence). The CDR3 extends over 13 amino acids. The CDR3 is CASTLTGPYEQYF. The CDR3 DNA reads as TGTGCCAGCACGCTGACAGGGCCGTACGAGCAGTACTTC.

The sample holds a few counts of this clonotype. V and J are TRBV15 and TRBJ2-3; no reliable D call. The CDR3 is 14 residues long. The germline gives CDR1 LNHNV, CDR2 YYDKDF (reference sequence). The V end was cut by 3 bases, the J end by 4 bases, with 11 bases between. The CDR3 loop is CATSSSLAPDTQYF. CDR3 nucleotide sequence: TGTGCCACCAGCAGCTCCCTTGCCCCAGATACGCAGTATTTT.

J is TRBJ1-1 and V is TRBV11-2, with 8 bases matching TRBD1. The germline V gene has CDR1 SGHAT and CDR2 FQNNGV. The CDR3 runs to 12 residues. J lost 7 bases, V lost 5 bases, and 3 bases had no gene match. CDR3 coding DNA: TGTGCCAGCAGCGCAGGGGGCCTTGAAGCTTTCTTT. Translated: CASSAGGLEAFF.

This clonotype was seen a handful of times. The chain uses TRBV28 and TRBJ2-7, with TRBD1 as a possible D gene (6 bases). CDR1 and CDR2 from the germline V gene are MDHEN and SYDVKM. The CDR3 length is 16 residues. V was pared by 4 bases and J by 5 bases, with 21 bases between. The CDR3, as DNA: TGTGCCAGCAGTTCACACCGGGACACTGGACTTGACGAGCAGTACTTC. Its translation: CASSSHRDTGLDEQYF. Full variable domain (missing parts from reference TRBV28 and TRBJ2-7): DVKVTQSSRYLVKRTGEKVFLECVQDMDHENMFWYRQDPGLGLRLIYFSYDVKMKEKGDIPEGYSVSREKKERFSLILESASTNQTSMYLCASSSHRDTGLDEQYFGPGTRLTVT.

There are a few counts of this clonotype. The CDR3 spells CSARAGADYGYTF. DNA for the CDR3: TGCAGTGCTAGAGCGGGAGCCGACTATGGCTACACCTTC. The rearrangement uses TRBV20-1 and TRBJ1-2, with D unclear. Germline CDR1 is DFQATT and CDR2 is SNEGSKA (reference sequence). The CDR3 is 13 residues long. V was cut by 1 base and J by 3 bases, with 9 bases left in between.

V and J are TRBV7-2 and TRBJ2-2; the D gene could be TRBD1 or TRBD2 (5 bases each). The CDR3 is 15 amino acids. CDR1 is SGHTA and CDR2 is FQGNSA in the germline V gene. V lost 2 bases and J 4 bases, leaving 11 bases between the germline ends. CDR3 bases: TGTGCCAGCAGCTTAATTGGGGACGGCACCGGGGAGCTGTTTTTT. It translates to CASSLIGDGTGELFF.

The V gene is TRBV7-2, the J gene TRBJ1-2, with D uncertain. This CDR3 has 16 amino acids. The germline V gene encodes CDR1 SGHTA and CDR2 FQGNSA. The V gene lost 7 bases and the J gene lost 3 bases, with 21 bases spanning the gap. The CDR3 region is CASTRGYAEMDYGYTF. The DNA for the CDR3 is TGTGCCAGCACTCGGGGTTACGCCGAAATGGACTATGGCTACACCTTC.

There are a few counts of this clonotype. V and J are TRBV5-1 and TRBJ2-5; 7 positions match TRBD1. In germline, CDR1 is SGHRS, CDR2 YFSETQ. V lost 2 bases to trimming and J lost 4 bases; unmatched junction nucleotides: 11. The CDR3 runs to 16 residues. The CDR3 sequence is CASSFVTGNEGETQYF. In DNA form, the CDR3 reads TGCGCCAGCAGCTTCGTGACAGGGAATGAGGGAGAGACCCAGTACTTC.

This clonotype was detected a few times. The V call is TRBV12-3 or TRBV12-4, the J call TRBJ1-2, with D uncertain. Trimming removed 3 bases at V and 8 bases at J, with 13 bases between. The CDR3 is 13 residues long. This CDR3 is CASSFPHSGGYTF. The CDR3 DNA reads as TGTGCCAGCAGTTTCCCCCATTCGGGAGGCTACACCTTC.

The chain couples TRBV11-3 to TRBJ2-1, with 9 bases identical to TRBD1. This CDR3 spans 15 amino acids. Trimming took 0 bases from V and 7 from J; bases not matched to a gene: 4. Germline lookup yields CDR1 SGHNT and CDR2 YENEEA. CDR3 protein: CASSLDPGTGNEQFF. Here the CDR3 DNA reads TGTGCCAGCAGCTTAGACCCCGGGACAGGGAATGAGCAGTTCTTC. The whole variable domain, remainder taken from reference TRBV11-3 and TRBJ2-1, is EAGVVQSPRYKIIEKKQPVAFWCNPISGHNTLYWYLQNLGQGPELLIRYENEEAVDDSQLPKDRFSAERLKGVDSTLKIQPAELGDSAVYLCASSLDPGTGNEQFFGPGTRLTVL.